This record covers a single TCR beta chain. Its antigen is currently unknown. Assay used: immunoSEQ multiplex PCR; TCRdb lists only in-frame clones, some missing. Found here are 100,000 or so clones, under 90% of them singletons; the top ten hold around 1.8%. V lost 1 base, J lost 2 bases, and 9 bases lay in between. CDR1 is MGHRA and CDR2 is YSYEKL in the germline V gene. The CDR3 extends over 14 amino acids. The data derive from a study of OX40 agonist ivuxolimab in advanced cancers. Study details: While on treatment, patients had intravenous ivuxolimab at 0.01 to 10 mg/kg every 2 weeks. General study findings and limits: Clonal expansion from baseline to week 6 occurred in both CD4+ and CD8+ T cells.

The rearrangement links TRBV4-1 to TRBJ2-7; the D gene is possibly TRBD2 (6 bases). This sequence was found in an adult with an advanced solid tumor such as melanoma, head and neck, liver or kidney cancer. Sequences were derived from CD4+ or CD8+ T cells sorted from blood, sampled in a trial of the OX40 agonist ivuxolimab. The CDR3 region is CASSQAGGAYEQYF. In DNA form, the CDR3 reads TGCGCCAGCAGCCAAGCCGGAGGGGCCTACGAGCAGTACTTC.